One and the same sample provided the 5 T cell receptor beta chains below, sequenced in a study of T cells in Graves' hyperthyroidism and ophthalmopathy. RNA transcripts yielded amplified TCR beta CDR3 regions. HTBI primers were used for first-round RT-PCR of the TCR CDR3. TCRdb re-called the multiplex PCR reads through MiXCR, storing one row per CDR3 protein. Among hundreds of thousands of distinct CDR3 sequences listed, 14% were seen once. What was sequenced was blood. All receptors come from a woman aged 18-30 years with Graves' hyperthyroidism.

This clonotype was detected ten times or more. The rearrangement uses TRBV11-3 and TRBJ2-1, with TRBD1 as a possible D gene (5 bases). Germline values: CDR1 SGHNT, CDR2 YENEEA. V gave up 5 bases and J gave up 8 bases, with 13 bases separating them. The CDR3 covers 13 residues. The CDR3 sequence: CASSLSTRDEQFF. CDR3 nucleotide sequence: TGTGCCAGCAGCCTGAGCACCAGGGATGAGCAGTTCTTC.

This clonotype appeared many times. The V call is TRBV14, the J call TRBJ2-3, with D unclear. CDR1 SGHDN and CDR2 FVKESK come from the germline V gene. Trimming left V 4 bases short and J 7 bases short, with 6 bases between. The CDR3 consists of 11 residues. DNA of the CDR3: TGTGCCAGCAGCCTCGCTTATACGCAGTATTTT. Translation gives CASSLAYTQYF. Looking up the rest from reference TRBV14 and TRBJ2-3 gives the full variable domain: EAGVTQFPSHSVIEKGQTVTLRCDPISGHDNLYWYRRVMGKEIKFLLHFVKESKQDESGMPNNRFLAERTGGTYSTLKVQPAELEDSGVYFCASSLAYTQYFGPGTRLTVL.

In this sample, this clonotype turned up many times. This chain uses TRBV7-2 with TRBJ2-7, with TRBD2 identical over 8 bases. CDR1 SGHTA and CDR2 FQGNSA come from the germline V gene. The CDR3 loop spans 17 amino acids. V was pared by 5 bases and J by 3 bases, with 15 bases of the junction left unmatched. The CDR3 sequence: CASSPEVSAGVSYEQYF. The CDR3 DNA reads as TGTGCCAGCAGCCCCGAGGTATCAGCGGGAGTCAGCTACGAGCAGTACTTC.

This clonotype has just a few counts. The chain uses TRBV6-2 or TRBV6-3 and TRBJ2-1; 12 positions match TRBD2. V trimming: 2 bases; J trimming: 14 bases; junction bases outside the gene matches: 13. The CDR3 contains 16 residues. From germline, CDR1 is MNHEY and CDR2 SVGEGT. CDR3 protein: CASSYVKATSGRYKFF. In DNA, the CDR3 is TGTGCCAGCAGTTACGTGAAGGCAACTAGCGGGAGGTACAAGTTCTTC.

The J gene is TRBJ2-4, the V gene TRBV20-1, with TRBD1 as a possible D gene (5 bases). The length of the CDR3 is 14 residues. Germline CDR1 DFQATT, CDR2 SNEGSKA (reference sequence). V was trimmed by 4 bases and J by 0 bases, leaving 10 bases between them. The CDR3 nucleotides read TGCAGTGCTATCCCCGACAGAGCCAAAAACATTCAGTACTTC. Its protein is CSAIPDRAKNIQYF.